These T cell receptor beta chains were read from a single sample in a study of blood T cell repertoires in COVID-19. Profiled with immunoSEQ multiplex PCR; TCRdb holds only in-frame clones, not every one. The sample holds under 400,000 clones, about 90% seen once. Sequenced input: PBMCs or T cells enriched from blood (not recorded which). These receptor sequences come from a woman under 40 who had been exposed to COVID-19. Each CDR3 is given with its conserved first and last residue. A D gene is named only where the DNA matches it firmly. Only part of the rows carry a size: once, few, many, or a class if the clone is expanded.

14 . TRBJ1-5 TRBV19 . CASSIVERNQPQHF TGTGCCAGTAGTATAGTAGAGCGAAATCAGCCCCAGCATTTT
11 . TRBJ2-7 TRBV29-1 . CSVELAYEQYF TGCAGCGTTGAACTAGCCTACGAGCAGTACTTC
16 . TRBJ1-6 TRBV7-9 . CASSPPGTPSGIPLHF TGTGCCAGCAGCCCACCGGGGACTCCATCCGGGATACCCCTCCACTTT
13 . TRBJ2-1 TRBV5-1 . CASSPGGFYEQFF TGCGCCAGCAGCCCAGGGGGGTTCTATGAGCAGTTCTTC
15 TRBD1 TRBJ1-2 TRBV5-1 . CASSTSTGEVAGYTF TGCGCCAGCAGCACCTCGACAGGGGAGGTGGCTGGCTACACCTTC
13 TRBD1 TRBJ1-2 TRBV2 . CASSPTGPDGYTF TGTGCCAGCAGTCCGACAGGGCCGGATGGCTACACCTTC
15 TRBD2 TRBJ2-1 TRBV6-6 once CASTRGSPGGNEQFF TGTGCCAGCACCCGCGGGAGCCCGGGAGGCAATGAGCAGTTCTTC
13 TRBD2 TRBJ2-7 TRBV30 once CALEGLLSYEQYF TGTGCTTTAGAGGGACTACTATCCTACGAGCAGTACTTC
11 TRBD1 TRBJ2-1 TRBV4-1 . CARNNRGLLFF TGCGCCAGGAACAACAGGGGTTTGCTGTTCTTC
14 . TRBJ2-6 TRBV28 . CASLTHSGANVLTF TGTGCCAGCCTTACACACTCTGGGGCCAACGTCCTGACTTTC
15 . TRBJ1-4 TRBV10-2 . CASSESGASNEKLFF TGCGCCAGCAGTGAGTCGGGGGCTTCTAATGAAAAACTGTTTTTT
13 TRBD1 TRBJ1-5 TRBV2 few CASSDRGNQPQHF TGTGCCAGCAGCGACAGGGGTAATCAGCCCCAGCATTTT
14 TRBD1 TRBJ1-2 TRBV6-5 . CASTRTGASYGYTF TGTGCCAGCACCAGGACAGGGGCGAGCTATGGCTACACCTTC
15 . TRBJ2-6 TRBV5-6 . CASRATGTGANVLTF TGTGCCAGCAGAGCAACAGGGACCGGGGCCAACGTCCTGACTTTC
21 TRBD2 TRBJ2-1 TRBV2 . CASSEGGGLAFDYGSYNEQFF TGTGCCAGCAGTGAAGGGGGAGGACTAGCGTTCGACTACGGCTCCTACAATGAGCAGTTCTTC
15 TRBD1 TRBJ2-2 TRBV5-1 once CASSSDRGSTGELFF TGCGCCAGCAGCTCCGACAGGGGGAGCACCGGGGAGCTGTTTTTT
15 TRBD1 TRBJ1-3 TRBV7-8 . CASSLGQGVRNTIYF TGTGCCAGCAGCTTGGGACAGGGGGTCAGGAACACCATATATTTT
14 . TRBJ2-7 TRBV30 . CAWRKLEAFYEQYF TGTGCCTGGAGGAAACTAGAGGCATTCTACGAGCAGTACTTC
15 . TRBJ2-7 TRBV9 . CASSVGPGPAGEQYF TGTGCCAGCAGCGTAGGACCGGGCCCGGCGGGAGAGCAGTACTTC
16 TRBD1 TRBJ2-2 TRBV7-3 . CASSPGQGVNTGELFF TGTGCCAGCAGCCCCGGACAGGGGGTGAACACCGGGGAGCTGTTTTTT
14 TRBD1 TRBJ2-1 TRBV29-1 . CSVGQANSYNEQFF TGCAGCGTCGGACAGGCGAACTCCTACAATGAGCAGTTCTTC
13 . TRBJ2-1 TRBV10-3 . CAISESGDNEQFF TGTGCCATCAGTGAGTCGGGAGACAATGAGCAGTTCTTC
15 TRBD2 TRBJ2-1 TRBV19 . CASTDGASGNHEQFF TGTGCCAGTACGGACGGGGCTAGCGGGAACCATGAGCAGTTCTTC
15 . TRBJ1-5 TRBV2 . CASREYQHSNQPQHF TGTGCCAGCAGGGAATACCAACATAGCAATCAGCCCCAGCATTTT
13 . TRBJ2-7 TRBV20-1 . CSASAGSRYEQYF TGCAGTGCTAGTGCCGGGAGTCGGTACGAGCAGTACTTC
16 . TRBJ2-7 TRBV9 . CASSPRVAALGHEQYF TGTGCCAGCAGCCCTCGGGTGGCAGCATTAGGCCACGAGCAGTACTTC
14 . TRBJ2-7 TRBV6-1 . CASSEAGDNYEQYF TGTGCCAGCAGTGAAGCGGGGGACAACTACGAGCAGTACTTC